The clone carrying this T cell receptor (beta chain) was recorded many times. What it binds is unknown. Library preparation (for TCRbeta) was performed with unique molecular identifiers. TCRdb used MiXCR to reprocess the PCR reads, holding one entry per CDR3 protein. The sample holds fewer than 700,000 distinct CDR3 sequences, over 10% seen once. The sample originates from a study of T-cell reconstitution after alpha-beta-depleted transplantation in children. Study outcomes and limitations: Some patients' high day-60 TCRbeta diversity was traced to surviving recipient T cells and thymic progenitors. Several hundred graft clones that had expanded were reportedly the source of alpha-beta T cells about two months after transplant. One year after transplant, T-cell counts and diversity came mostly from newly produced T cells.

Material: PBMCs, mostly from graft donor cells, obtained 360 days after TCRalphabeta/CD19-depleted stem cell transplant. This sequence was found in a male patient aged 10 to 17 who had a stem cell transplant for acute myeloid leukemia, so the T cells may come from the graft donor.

The CDR3 protein is CASRTTSGRSSYNEQFF. The DNA for the CDR3 is TGTGCCAGCAGGACAACTAGCGGAAGGAGCTCCTACAATGAGCAGTTCTTC. The gene calls are TRBV12-3 or TRBV12-4 and TRBJ2-1; 8 positions agree with TRBD2. V shed 6 bases and J 0 bases; nucleotides not matched to a gene: 10. This CDR3 spans 17 amino acids.